The 2 T cell receptor beta chains in this list originate from one sample, sequenced in a study of blood T cell repertoires in COVID-19. Data came from immunoSEQ multiplex PCR; TCRdb stores just in-frame clones and leaves some out. The table lists over 250,000 clones, approximately 83% of them singletons. The sequencing input was peripheral blood. The receptors come from a woman between 45 and 60 years old who had recovered from COVID-19.

This rearrangement joins TRBV9 to TRBJ2-1, with 7 bases aligning to TRBD2. From germline, CDR1 is SGDLS and CDR2 YYNGEE. The trim removed 4 bases at V and 2 bases at J, leaving 12 bases unmatched. This CDR3 is 17 amino acids long. The CDR3 is CASSPQPVLAAYNEQFF. The DNA of the CDR3 is TGTGCCAGCAGCCCACAACCTGTGCTAGCGGCCTACAATGAGCAGTTCTTC.

The CDR3 spells CASSTGLTSTDTQYF. DNA of the CDR3: TGTGCCAGTAGTACTGGGCTAACTAGCACAGATACGCAGTATTTT. This chain joins TRBV19 and TRBJ2-3; D not certain. V was trimmed by 4 bases and J by 0 bases, leaving 11 bases between them. This CDR3 is 15 amino acids long. The germline gives CDR1 LNHDA, CDR2 SQIVND (reference sequence).